The 5 T cell receptor beta chains listed next were all sequenced from one sample in a study of PD-1 blockade in classical Hodgkin lymphoma (dated by TCRdb to 2018 to 2021). The library was obtained by the immunoSEQ multiplex PCR assay. TCRdb obtained this table from immuneACCESS and retained in-frame rearrangements with V and J assigned. These tables miss some clones; where compared with another copy, unresolved V genes account for less than half of the shortfall, and the remainder is unexplained. Across this sample there are roughly 30,000 clones, with roughly 89% seen only once. 0.22% of the sample rests with the top ten. The time point label, as the study defines it: newly diagnosed, previously untreated cHL patient sample. Using a Miltenyi CD4+ T cell isolation kit, CD4+ T cells were purified from thawed PBMCs through magnetic negative selection. Sequences were obtained from CD4+ T cells from blood. These TCRs come from a human donor with classical Hodgkin lymphoma.

The chain uses TRBV6-5 and TRBJ1-5, with 7 bases lining up with TRBD1. Germline values: CDR1 MNHEY, CDR2 SVGAGI. Trimming at V came to 6 bases and at J to 4 bases, leaving 6 bases not matched to a gene. This CDR3 region has 14 residues. CDR3 in amino acids: CASRPTGSNQPQHF. CDR3 in DNA: TGTGCCAGCAGGCCGACAGGGTCTAATCAGCCCCAGCATTTT.

In its sample, this clone was seen a few times. This chain links TRBV5-1 with TRBJ2-1; TRBD2 agrees at 7 bases. V lost 5 bases to trimming and J lost 7 bases; unmatched junction nucleotides: 9. This CDR3 region has 14 residues. Germline lookup yields CDR1 SGHRS and CDR2 YFSETQ. The CDR3 DNA follows: TGCGCCAGCAGTGGCGGGAGCGAACTGAATGAGCAGTTCTTC. It is translated as CASSGGSELNEQFF. Filled out from reference TRBV5-1 and TRBJ2-1, the complete variable domain reads KAGVTQTPRYLIKTRGQQVTLSCSPISGHRSVSWYQQTPGQGLQFLFEYFSETQRNKGNFPGRFSGRQFSNSRSEMNVSTLELGDSALYLCASSGGSELNEQFFGPGTRLTVL.

This chain connects TRBV7-3 to TRBJ2-1, with 13 bases aligning to TRBD2. This CDR3 spans 17 amino acids. CDR1 is SGHTA, CDR2 FQGTGA, per germline. Trimming took 5 bases from V and 4 from J; bases not matched to a gene: 8. CDR3 amino acids: CASSHRTSGGSYNEQFF. In DNA, the CDR3 is TGTGCCAGCAGCCACAGGACTAGCGGGGGATCATACAATGAGCAGTTCTTC.

The CDR3 region is CASRRRGGGNQPQHF. CDR3 bases: TGTGCCAGCAGGCGCCGTGGAGGGGGTAATCAGCCCCAGCATTTT. The rearrangement links TRBV6-5 to TRBJ1-5, with D perhaps matching TRBD1 (6 bases). V was pared by 6 bases and J by 4 bases, with 16 bases between. Germline CDR1 is MNHEY and CDR2 is SVGAGI. The CDR3 consists of 15 residues.

The V and J genes are TRBV5-4 and TRBJ2-5; D might be TRBD1 (6 bases). Trimming removed 2 bases from V and 1 base from J, with 12 bases in between. The germline V gene has CDR1 SGHNT and CDR2 YYREEE (reference sequence). CDR3 size: 15 residues. The CDR3 DNA is TGTGCCAGCAGCTTCAACAGGGTCAGCCAAGAGACCCAGTACTTC. This translates into CASSFNRVSQETQYF.